The T cell receptor beta chain under discussion was sequenced for a study of CXCR3-negative and CXCR3-positive naive CD8 T cells. Study-wide background: Overall TRB read output was approximately 140 million, and each library contained about 1.5 +/- 0.3 million reads. Study conclusions and caveats: In both naive subsets diversity was comparably high, whereas memory CD8+ cells showed much lower diversity. TRBV-TRBJ usage matched between naive CXCR3-negative and CXCR3-positive cells but not between memory cells. CXCR3 expression partially decreased after cryopreservation; most assays used fresh PBMCs.

The CDR3 length is 13 residues. Germline V gene data show CDR1 as SGHAT and CDR2 as FQNNGV. Researchers prepared the TRB cDNA libraries using 5' RACE with UMI labels. TCRdb derives one entry per CDR3 protein from the 5' RACE reads, leaving out DNA. There are 20,000 to 25,000 distinct CDR3 sequences in the sample, with over 15% held by the top ten. Comments on this clonotype: What it recognizes is unknown.

This TCR was recovered from a human donor in good health. Some clones in this sample may be carry-over from other donors' samples. V gene TRBV11-2 combines with J gene TRBJ1-2; TCRdb picks TRBD1, but there is no DNA to check that call. What was sequenced was memory CD8+ T cells from blood. The CDR3: CASSLMGENGYTF. The full variable domain, completed using reference TRBV11-2 and TRBJ1-2, is EAGVAQSPRYKIIEKRQSVAFWCNPISGHATLYWYQQILGQGPKLLIQFQNNGVVDDSQLPKDRFSAERLKGVDSTLKIQPAKLEDSAVYLCASSLMGENGYTFGSGTRLTVV.